This is a list of T cell receptor beta chains from one sample in a study of CD8 T cells in Susac syndrome. Each CDR3 protein is one row after TCRdb ran MiXCR on the immunoSEQ multiplex PCR reads. The sample has under 550,000 distinct CDR3 sequences, about 85% seen once. Specimen: CD8+ T cells from PBMCs. Source of these receptors: a human donor with multiple sclerosis. The CDR3 runs from the conserved cysteine through the conserved F or W. D genes are given only for firm matches. Expanded clones get a size class; other rows say once, few or many, or leave the size out.

TRBJ2-5,.,TRBV9,.,TGTGCCAGCAGCGTAGAAAGTGGCCAAGAGACCCAGTACTTC,CASSVESGQETQYF
TRBJ2-7,.,TRBV19,.,TGTGCCAGTAGTATTATGGGGTCCTCCTACGAGCAGTACTTC,CASSIMGSSYEQYF
TRBJ2-2,.,TRBV30,.,TGTGCCTGGAGTCCCACTGGAACCGGGGAGCTGTTTTTT,CAWSPTGTGELFF
TRBJ1-1,.,TRBV19,TRBD1,TGTGCCAGTAGCACTGGAGGACAGGGATTGAACACTGAAGCTTTCTTT,CASSTGGQGLNTEAFF
TRBJ1-1,.,TRBV30,.,TGTGCCTGGAGGGCGGGGATTGGGAACACTGAAGCTTTCTTT,CAWRAGIGNTEAFF
TRBJ2-7,once,TRBV11-2,TRBD1,TGTGCCAGCAGCACCTGGACAGGGGGCGCTTACGAGCAGTACTTC,CASSTWTGGAYEQYF
TRBJ1-5,.,TRBV7-9,.,TGTGCCAGCAGCTCCGGGGTCGAGGGGGCCCAGCATTTT,CASSSGVEGAQHF
TRBJ2-2,.,TRBV5-4,.,TGTGCCAGCAGCTTGGATCTAACGTCCGGGGAGCTGTTTTTT,CASSLDLTSGELFF
TRBJ1-2,.,TRBV5-6,.,TGTGCCAGCAGCTTGTACGGGGACCACTATGGCTACACCTTC,CASSLYGDHYGYTF
TRBJ2-5,.,TRBV7-9,.,TGTGCCAGCAGCTTAGACCCCGGGGGCCAAGAGACCCAGTACTTC,CASSLDPGGQETQYF